Presented here are 3 T cell receptor beta chains from one specimen sequenced in a study of T cells in Graves' hyperthyroidism and ophthalmopathy. Amplified TCR beta CDR3 regions came from RNA transcripts. When the TCR CDR3 underwent first-round RT-PCR, the HTBI primer set was used. TCRdb reanalysed the multiplex PCR reads using MiXCR and keeps one entry per CDR3 protein. This sample yields roughly 700,000 distinct CDR3 sequences, of which 15% to 20% are seen a single time; roughly a sixth belongs to the top ten. Sequencing was carried out using blood. All receptors come from a man aged 50 or older with Graves' hyperthyroidism.

The J gene is TRBJ2-1, the V gene TRBV30; 10 nucleotides align to TRBD2. CDR1 and CDR2 (germline): GTSNPN, SVGIG (reference sequence). The CDR3 has 14 amino acids. Germline trimming cut 4 bases from V and 7 bases from J; bases unmatched to any gene: 7. The CDR3 DNA is TGTGCCTGGATTACTAGCGGGATAAGGAATGAGCAGTTCTTC. Its protein is CAWITSGIRNEQFF.

This clonotype appeared a few times. The genes are TRBV7-2 and TRBJ2-2, with a tentative D call TRBD2 (5 bases). The CDR3 loop spans 14 amino acids. Trimming took 5 bases from V and 4 from J, leaving 11 bases between them. Germline V lookup: CDR1 SGHTA, CDR2 FQGNSA. CDR3 nucleotide sequence: TGTGCCAGCAGCACGGAGGAGTTCACCGGGGAGCTGTTTTTT. Protein sequence: CASSTEEFTGELFF. Full variable domain (rest looked up from reference TRBV7-2 and TRBJ2-2): GAGVSQSPSNKVTEKGKDVELRCDPISGHTALYWYRQSLGQGLEFLIYFQGNSAPDKSGLPSDRFSAERTGGSVSTLTIQRTQQEDSAVYLCASSTEEFTGELFFGEGSRLTVL.

As to this clonotype: A much more abundant neighbour one base away suggests this may be a read error. The rearrangement joins TRBV12-3 or TRBV12-4 to TRBJ2-3; TRBD1 might be the D (5 bases). This CDR3 has 14 amino acids. CDR3 coding DNA: TGTGCCAGCAGTTTAGGGGCTATCACAGGTACGCAGTATTTT. Residues: CASSLGAITGTQYF.